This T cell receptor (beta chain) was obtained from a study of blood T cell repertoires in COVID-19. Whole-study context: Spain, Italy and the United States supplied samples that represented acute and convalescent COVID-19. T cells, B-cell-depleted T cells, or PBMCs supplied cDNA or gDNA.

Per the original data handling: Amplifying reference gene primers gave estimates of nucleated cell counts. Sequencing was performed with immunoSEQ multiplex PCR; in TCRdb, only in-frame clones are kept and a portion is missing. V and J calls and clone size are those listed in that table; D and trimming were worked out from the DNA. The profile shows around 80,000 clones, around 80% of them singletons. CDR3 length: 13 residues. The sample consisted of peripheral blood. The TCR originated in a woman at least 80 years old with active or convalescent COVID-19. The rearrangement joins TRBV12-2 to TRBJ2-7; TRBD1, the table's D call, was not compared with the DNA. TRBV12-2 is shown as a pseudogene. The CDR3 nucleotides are TGTGCAAGTCGTCTTGGACAGTTCTACGAGCAGTACTTC. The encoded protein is CASRLGQFYEQYF.